This T cell receptor beta chain was captured by sequencing in a study of blood T cell repertoires in COVID-19. Study context: The cDNA or gDNA used as material had been derived from T cells, B-cell-depleted T cells, or PBMCs.

Data came from immunoSEQ multiplex PCR; TCRdb stores just in-frame clones and leaves some out. The profile shows about 62,000 clones, around 86% of them singletons. The sequence was collected from a man between 65 and 85 years old with acute or convalescent COVID-19. The source material was peripheral blood.

In DNA form, the CDR3 reads TGTGCCAGCAGTCCCCTATACATAGCTTTCAATTCACCCCTCCACTTT. It yields the protein CASSPLYIAFNSPLHF. V is TRBV27 and J is TRBJ1-6; D uncertain. Trimming took 5 bases from V and 7 from J, leaving 18 bases between them. This CDR3 contains 16 residues. Germline V gene lookup returns CDR1 MNHEY and CDR2 SMNVEV (reference sequence).